Sequencing of this TCR beta chain was carried out in a study of cytomegalovirus exposure and HLA in healthy donors. Study-wide results and caveats: It was reported that the classifier diagnosed cytomegalovirus status with high specificity and sensitivity in both the original and validation cohorts.

As for this clone: Its antigen is as yet unknown.

J gave up 13 bases and V 3 bases, and 14 bases lay outside the gene matches. CDR1 and CDR2 (germline): MDHEN, SYDVKM. The CDR3 length is 16 residues. The PCR employed 60 Vbeta primers together with 13 Jbeta primers. Sequenced by immunoSEQ multiplex PCR; TCRdb stores in-frame clones only, minus some. In the table there are 150,000 or so clones, 80% of which are singletons. Sequenced material: PBMCs. The rearrangement uses TRBV28 and TRBJ2-1; 11 nucleotides align to TRBD1. The clonotype comes from a woman aged 40 to 50 in good health and CMV-seronegative. The DNA of the CDR3 is TGTGCCAGCAGTTTGGCCGGGACAGGGGGTGCCCAACGACAGTTCTTC. This codes for CASSLAGTGGAQRQFF.